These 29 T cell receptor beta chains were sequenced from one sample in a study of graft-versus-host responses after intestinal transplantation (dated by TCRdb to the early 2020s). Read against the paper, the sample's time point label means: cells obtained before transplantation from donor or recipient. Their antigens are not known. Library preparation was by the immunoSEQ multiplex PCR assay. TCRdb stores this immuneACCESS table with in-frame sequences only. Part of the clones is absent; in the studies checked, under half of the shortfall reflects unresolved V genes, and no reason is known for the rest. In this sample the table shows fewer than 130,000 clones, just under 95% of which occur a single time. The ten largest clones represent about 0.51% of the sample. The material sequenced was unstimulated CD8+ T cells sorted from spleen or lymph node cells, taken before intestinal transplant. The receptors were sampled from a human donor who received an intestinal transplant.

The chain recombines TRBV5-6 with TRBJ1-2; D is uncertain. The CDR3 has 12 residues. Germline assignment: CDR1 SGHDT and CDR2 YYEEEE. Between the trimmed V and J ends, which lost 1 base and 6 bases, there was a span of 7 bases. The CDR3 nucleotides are TGTGCCAGCAGCTTGCGTGGGGATGGCTACACCTTC. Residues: CASSLRGDGYTF.

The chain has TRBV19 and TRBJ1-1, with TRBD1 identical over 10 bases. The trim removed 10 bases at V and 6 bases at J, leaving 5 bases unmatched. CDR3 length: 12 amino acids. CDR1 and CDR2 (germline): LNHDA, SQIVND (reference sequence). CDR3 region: CATGTGVAEAFF. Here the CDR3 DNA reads TGTGCCACCGGGACAGGGGTCGCTGAAGCTTTCTTT. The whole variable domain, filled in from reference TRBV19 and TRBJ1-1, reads DGGITQSPKYLFRKEGQNVTLSCEQNLNHDAMYWYRQDPGQGLRLIYYSQIVNDFQKGDIAEGYSVSREKKESFPLTVTSAQKNPTAFYLCATGTGVAEAFFGQGTRLTVV.

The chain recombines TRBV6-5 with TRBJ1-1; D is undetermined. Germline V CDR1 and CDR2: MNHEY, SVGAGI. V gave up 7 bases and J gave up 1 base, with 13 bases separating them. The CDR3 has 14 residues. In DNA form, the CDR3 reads TGTGCCAGCACTCAAACGGGTCCGAACACTGAAGCTTTCTTT. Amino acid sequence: CASTQTGPNTEAFF.

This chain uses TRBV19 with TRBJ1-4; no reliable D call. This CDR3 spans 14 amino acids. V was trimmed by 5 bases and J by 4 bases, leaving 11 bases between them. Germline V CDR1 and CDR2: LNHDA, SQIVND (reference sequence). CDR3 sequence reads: CASSGREGNEKLFF. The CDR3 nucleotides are TGTGCCAGTAGTGGGAGGGAAGGTAATGAAAAACTGTTTTTT.

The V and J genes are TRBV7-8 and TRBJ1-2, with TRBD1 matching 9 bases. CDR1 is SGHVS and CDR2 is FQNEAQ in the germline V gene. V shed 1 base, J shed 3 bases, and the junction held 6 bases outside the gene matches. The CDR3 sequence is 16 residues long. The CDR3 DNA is TGTGCCAGCAGCTTAGTGGAAGGGACAGGGTACTATGGCTACACCTTC. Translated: CASSLVEGTGYYGYTF.

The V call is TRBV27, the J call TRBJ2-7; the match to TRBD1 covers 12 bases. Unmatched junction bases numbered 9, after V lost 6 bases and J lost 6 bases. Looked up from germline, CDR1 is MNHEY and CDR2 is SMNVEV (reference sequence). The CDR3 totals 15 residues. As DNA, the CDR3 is TGTGCCAGCAGGCCAACCGGGACAGGGGGCCTCGAGCAGTACTTC. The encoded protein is CASRPTGTGGLEQYF.

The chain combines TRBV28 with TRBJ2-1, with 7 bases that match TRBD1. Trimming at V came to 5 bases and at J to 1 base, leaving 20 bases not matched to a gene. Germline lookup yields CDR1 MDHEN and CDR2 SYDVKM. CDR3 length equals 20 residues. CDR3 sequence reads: CASSPGPGTVNSPSYNEQFF. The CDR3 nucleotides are TGTGCCAGCAGTCCCGGGCCCGGGACAGTAAACTCCCCATCCTACAATGAGCAGTTCTTC. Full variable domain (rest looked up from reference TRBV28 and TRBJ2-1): DVKVTQSSRYLVKRTGEKVFLECVQDMDHENMFWYRQDPGLGLRLIYFSYDVKMKEKGDIPEGYSVSREKKERFSLILESASTNQTSMYLCASSPGPGTVNSPSYNEQFFGPGTRLTVL.

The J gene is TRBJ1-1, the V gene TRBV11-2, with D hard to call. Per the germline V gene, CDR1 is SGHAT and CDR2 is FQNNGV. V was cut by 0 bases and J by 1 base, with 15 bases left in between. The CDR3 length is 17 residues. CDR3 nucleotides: TGTGCCAGCAGCTTAGATCGGTCTTCGGCCTCGAACACTGAAGCTTTCTTT. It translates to CASSLDRSSASNTEAFF.

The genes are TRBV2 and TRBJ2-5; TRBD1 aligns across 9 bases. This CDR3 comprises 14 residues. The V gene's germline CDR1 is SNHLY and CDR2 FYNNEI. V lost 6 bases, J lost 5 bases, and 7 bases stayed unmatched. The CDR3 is CASRWTGVWETQYF. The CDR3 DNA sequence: TGTGCCAGCAGGTGGACAGGGGTCTGGGAGACCCAGTACTTC.

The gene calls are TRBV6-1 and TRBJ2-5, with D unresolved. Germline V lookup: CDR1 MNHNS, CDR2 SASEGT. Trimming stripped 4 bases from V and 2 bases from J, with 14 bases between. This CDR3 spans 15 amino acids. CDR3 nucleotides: TGTGCCAGCAGTGGTGAACAATTGGGGCAAGAGACCCAGTACTTC. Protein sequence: CASSGEQLGQETQYF.

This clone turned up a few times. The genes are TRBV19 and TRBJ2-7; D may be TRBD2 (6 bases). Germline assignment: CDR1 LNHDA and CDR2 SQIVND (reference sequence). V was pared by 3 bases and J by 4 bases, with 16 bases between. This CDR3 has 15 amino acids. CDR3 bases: TGTGCCAGTAGTATTAGGGACTCGGCAGCTTACGAGCAGTACTTC. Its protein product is CASSIRDSAAYEQYF.

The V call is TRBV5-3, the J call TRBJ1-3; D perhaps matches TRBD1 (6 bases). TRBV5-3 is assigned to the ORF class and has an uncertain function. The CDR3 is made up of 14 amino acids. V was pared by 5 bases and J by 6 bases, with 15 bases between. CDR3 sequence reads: CARSHRVYENTIYF. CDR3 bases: TGTGCCAGAAGTCACAGGGTTTATGAAAACACCATATATTTT.

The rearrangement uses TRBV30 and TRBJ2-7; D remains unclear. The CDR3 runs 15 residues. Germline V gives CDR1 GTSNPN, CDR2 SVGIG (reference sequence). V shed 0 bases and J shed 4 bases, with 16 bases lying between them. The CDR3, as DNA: TGTGCCTGGAGTGTCGGTCCAGCGCAATCTTACGAGCAGTACTTC. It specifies CAWSVGPAQSYEQYF.

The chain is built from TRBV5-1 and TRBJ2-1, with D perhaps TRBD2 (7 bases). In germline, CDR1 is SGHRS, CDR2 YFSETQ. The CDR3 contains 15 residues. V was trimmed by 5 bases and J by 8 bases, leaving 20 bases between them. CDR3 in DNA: TGCGCCAGCAGGGGGATGGCGGGGGCCGAAGATGAGCAGTTCTTC. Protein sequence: CASRGMAGAEDEQFF.

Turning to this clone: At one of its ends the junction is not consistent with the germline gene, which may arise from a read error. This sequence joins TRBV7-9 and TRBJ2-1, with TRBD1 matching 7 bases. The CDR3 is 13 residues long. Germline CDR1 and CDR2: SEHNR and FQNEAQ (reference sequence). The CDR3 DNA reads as TGTGCCAGCAGGCCCCGACAGGGCAGTTTTGTGATCTTC. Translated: CASRPRQGSFVIF.

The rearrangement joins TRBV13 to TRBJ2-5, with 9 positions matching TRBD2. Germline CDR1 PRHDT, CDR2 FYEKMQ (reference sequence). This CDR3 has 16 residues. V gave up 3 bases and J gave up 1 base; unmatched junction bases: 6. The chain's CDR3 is CASSFTTSGFQETQYF. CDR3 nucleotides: TGTGCCAGCAGCTTCACGACTAGCGGATTCCAAGAGACCCAGTACTTC.

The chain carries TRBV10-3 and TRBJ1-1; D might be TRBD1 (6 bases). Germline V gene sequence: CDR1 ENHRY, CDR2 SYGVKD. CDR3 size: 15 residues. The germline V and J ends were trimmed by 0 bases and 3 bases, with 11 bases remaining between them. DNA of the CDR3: TGTGCCATCAGTGAGTCAGGACAGAGGGACACTGAAGCTTTCTTT. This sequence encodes CAISESGQRDTEAFF.

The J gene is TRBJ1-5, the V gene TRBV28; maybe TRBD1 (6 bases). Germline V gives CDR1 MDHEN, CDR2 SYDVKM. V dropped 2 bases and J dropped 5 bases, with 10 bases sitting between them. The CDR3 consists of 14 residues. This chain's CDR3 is CASSLGQLHQPQHF. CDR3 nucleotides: TGTGCCAGCAGTTTAGGACAGTTGCATCAGCCCCAGCATTTT.

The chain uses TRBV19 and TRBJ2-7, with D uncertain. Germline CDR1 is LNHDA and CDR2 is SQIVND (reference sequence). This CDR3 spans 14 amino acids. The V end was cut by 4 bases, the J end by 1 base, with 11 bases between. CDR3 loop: CASSSSSASYEQYF. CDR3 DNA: TGTGCCAGTAGTAGCAGTTCGGCGTCCTACGAGCAGTACTTC.

CDR3 sequence: CASSLRSSYEQYF. The DNA for the CDR3 is TGTGCCAGCAGCTTGCGTAGCTCCTACGAGCAGTACTTC. The V call is TRBV5-4, the J call TRBJ2-7; D gene uncertain. Trimming took 1 base from V and 0 from J, leaving 5 bases between them. The CDR3 runs to 13 residues. Germline V gene lookup returns CDR1 SGHNT and CDR2 YYREEE (reference sequence). Supplemented by reference TRBV5-4 and TRBJ2-7, the full variable domain reads ETGVTQSPTHLIKTRGQQVTLRCSSQSGHNTVSWYQQALGQGPQFIFQYYREEENGRGNFPPRFSGLQFPNYSSELNVNALELDDSALYLCASSLRSSYEQYFGPGTRLTVT.

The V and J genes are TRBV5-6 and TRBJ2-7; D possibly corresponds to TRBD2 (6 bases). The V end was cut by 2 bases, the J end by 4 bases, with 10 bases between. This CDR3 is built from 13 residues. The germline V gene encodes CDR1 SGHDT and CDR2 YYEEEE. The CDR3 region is CASSFSGGYEQYF. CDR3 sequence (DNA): TGTGCCAGCAGCTTTAGCGGCGGTTACGAGCAGTACTTC.

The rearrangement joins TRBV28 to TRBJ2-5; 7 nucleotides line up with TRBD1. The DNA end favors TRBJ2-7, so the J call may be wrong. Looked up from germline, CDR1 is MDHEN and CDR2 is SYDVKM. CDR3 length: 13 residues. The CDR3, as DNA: TGTGCCAGCAGTCCATGGGCAGGGGGCGAGCAGTACTTC. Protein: CASSPWAGGEQYF.

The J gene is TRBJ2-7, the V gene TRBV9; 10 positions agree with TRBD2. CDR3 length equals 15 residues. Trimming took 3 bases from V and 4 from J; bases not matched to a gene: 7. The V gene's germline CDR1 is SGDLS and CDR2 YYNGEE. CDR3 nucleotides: TGTGCCAGCAGCGAAGGGACTAGCGATGTATACGAGCAGTACTTC. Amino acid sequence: CASSEGTSDVYEQYF.

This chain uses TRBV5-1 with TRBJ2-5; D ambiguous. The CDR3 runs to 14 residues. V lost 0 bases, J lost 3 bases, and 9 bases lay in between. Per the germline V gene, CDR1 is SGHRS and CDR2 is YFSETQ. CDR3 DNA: TGCGCCAGCAGCTTGGGACCAAAGGAAGAGACCCAGTACTTC. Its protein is CASSLGPKEETQYF.

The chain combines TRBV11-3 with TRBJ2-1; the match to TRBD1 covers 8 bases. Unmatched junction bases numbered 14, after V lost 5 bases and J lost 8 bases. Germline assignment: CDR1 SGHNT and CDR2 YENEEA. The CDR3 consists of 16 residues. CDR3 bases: TGTGCCAGCAGCCGTGAGCCGGACAGGGAAGGGGATGAGCAGTTCTTC. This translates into CASSREPDREGDEQFF.

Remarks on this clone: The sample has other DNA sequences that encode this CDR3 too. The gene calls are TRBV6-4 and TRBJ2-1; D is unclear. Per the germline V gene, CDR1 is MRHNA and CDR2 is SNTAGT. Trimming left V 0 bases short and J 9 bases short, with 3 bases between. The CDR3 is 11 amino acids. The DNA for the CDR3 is TGTGCCAGCAGTGACTCCCGTGAGCAGTTCTTC. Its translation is CASSDSREQFF.

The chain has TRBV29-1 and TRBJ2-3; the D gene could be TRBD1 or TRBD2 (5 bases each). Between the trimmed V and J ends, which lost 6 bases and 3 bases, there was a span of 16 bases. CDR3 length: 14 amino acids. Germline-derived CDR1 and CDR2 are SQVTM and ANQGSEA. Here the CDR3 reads CSVNRDRPTDTQYF. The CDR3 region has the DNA TGCAGCGTCAACCGGGACCGACCAACAGATACGCAGTATTTT.

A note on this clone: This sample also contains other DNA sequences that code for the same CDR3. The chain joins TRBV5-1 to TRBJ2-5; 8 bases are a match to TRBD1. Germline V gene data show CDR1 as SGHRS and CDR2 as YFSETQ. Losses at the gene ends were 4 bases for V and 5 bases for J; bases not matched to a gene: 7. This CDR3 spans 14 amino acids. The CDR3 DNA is TGCGCCAGCAGCGACAGGGGCCTGGAGGAGACCCAGTACTTC. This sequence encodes CASSDRGLEETQYF.

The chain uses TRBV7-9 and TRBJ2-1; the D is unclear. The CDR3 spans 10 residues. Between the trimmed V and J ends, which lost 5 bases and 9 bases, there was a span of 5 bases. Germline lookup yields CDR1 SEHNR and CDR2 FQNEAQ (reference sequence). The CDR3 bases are TGTGCCAGCAGCCCGGGTGAGCAGTTCTTC. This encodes CASSPGEQFF.